This record covers a single TCR beta chain. Its cognate antigen has yet to be identified. There are no base qualities to consult, and no much larger clone falls within one base. This sample was included in a study of response to subunit inactivated influenza vaccine listed by TCRdb under 2018. Notes on the research overall: The study used deep quantitative T cell receptor repertoire profiling to track responses to a trivalent subunit inactivated influenza vaccine.

Broader findings and caveats from the paper: It was suggested by the authors that each seasonal influenza vaccination may recruit only a limited number of new T cells.

Library generation was performed with RT-PCR. TCRdb shows the sequencer as Illumina HiSeq 2500. Starting from the raw public reads, TCRdb applied fastp trimming at Q25, assembled clones with MiXCR and retained in-frame beta chains. Every distinct CDR3 protein forms one entry, paired with its most common genes and DNA. The sample table holds a few hundred thousand distinct CDR3 sequences, of which about 11% were seen once. The ten largest make up around 10% of the sample. The CDR3 covers 15 residues, taking in both the cysteine and the phenylalanine. Of the read, only the CDR3 DNA is kept; its 45 bases are in frame from base 1. The germline V gene gives CDR1 as SGHRS and CDR2 as YFSETQ. Deletion took 0 bases off V and 0 bases off J, with a span of 7 bases between the germline ends. The data also belong to a second study, concerning T cells expressing NK-cell markers. Per the second study: The TCR beta cDNA libraries were made using 5'RACE template switching, a step that added both a universal primer site and unique molecular identifiers. TCR beta-chain repertoires were profiled in sorted CD3+CD56+NKG2C+, CD3+CD56+NKG2C- and CD3+CD56-NKG2C+ T-cell subsets from several donors. Among the eight sequenced donors, only one was HCMV-seronegative, while the other seven were HCMV-seropositive. In several experiments an anti-gammadeltaTCR antibody was added to restrict sorting to alphabetaTCR-expressing T cells. In over 5 donors, the dominant CD3+CD56+NKG2C+ clonotypes were among the top 10 CD8+ clonotypes and accounted for roughly 1.0-8% of CD8+ T cells. Those dominant clonotypes were again the most abundant among CD3+CD56-NKG2C+ cells in a few donors, at about 28.3-65%. Whether the expanded NKG2C-expressing T cell clones were specific for HCMV antigens remained unclear. The study sequenced eight donors, all healthy volunteers chosen at random: three men and five women. HCMV serostatus was determined by detecting HCMV-specific IgG in serum with a commercial ELISA kit. Peripheral blood mononuclear cells were isolated from blood by Ficoll density gradient centrifugation. For five or six donors, bulk peripheral blood T-cell repertoires were also sequenced from unsorted PBMC. Priming for cDNA synthesis came from the TCR beta constant segment, and two successive PCR amplification steps followed. The libraries were sequenced on Illumina HiSeq 2000/2500, MiSeq or NextSeq, producing 2 x 150 bp reads. Reads were demultiplexed and grouped by UMI with MIGEC, and clonotypes were assembled and quantified with MiTCR. To exclude erroneous sequences, any TCR cDNA sequence not supported by at least two reads was discarded. The tcR package was used for downstream repertoire analysis, and clonotypes were matched between fractions using CDR3 nucleotide sequence together with V segment. VDJmatch was used to annotate antigen specificity against VDJdb, with one amino acid substitution in CDR3 allowed.

Rearrangement joined TRBV5-1 to TRBJ2-4, with the D segment identity uncertain. The receptor comes from a man aged 50 or older who received an inactivated influenza vaccine. Donor details come from another sample of the same person, matched by shared clones. Here the sequenced sample was PBMCs from blood, taken on the day of vaccination. The nucleotides are TGCGCCAGCAGCTTGGCCGTCGGAGCCAAAAACATTCAGTACTTC. It translates as CASSLAVGAKNIQYF.